This passage covers 3 T cell receptor beta chains from one sample sequenced in a study of T cells in tuberculosis. Produced via immunoSEQ multiplex PCR; TCRdb's table is partial and in-frame only. The profile shows tens of thousands of clones, about 90% of them singletons. Time point indicated: new active TB diagnosis, blood taken before or within 7 days of starting treatment. The material was PBMCs, obtained at tuberculosis diagnosis. The source of these receptors is an adult with tuberculosis.

The chain links TRBV10-1 to TRBJ2-2, with D tentatively TRBD1 (6 bases). Trimming stripped 3 bases from V and 3 bases from J, with 11 bases between. The length of the CDR3 is 15 residues. Germline-derived CDR1 and CDR2 are WNHNN and SYGVQD (reference sequence). As DNA, the CDR3 is TGCGCCAGCAGTGACGCAGGGGCGGACACCGGGGAGCTGTTTTTT. Residues: CASSDAGADTGELFF.

The DNA for the CDR3 is TGCGCCAGCAGCCAAGGGCACGGACAGGGGGGAAATCAGCCCCAGCATTTT. The encoded protein is CASSQGHGQGGNQPQHF. The chain carries TRBV4-1 and TRBJ1-5; 10 positions agree with TRBD1. CDR1 is MGHRA, CDR2 YSYEKL, per germline. V gave up 1 base and J gave up 4 bases; unmatched junction bases: 7. The CDR3 length is 17 residues.

V is TRBV9 and J is TRBJ2-3; D is ambiguous. Trimming removed 4 bases from V and 6 bases from J, with 9 bases in between. Germline assignment: CDR1 SGDLS and CDR2 YYNGEE. The CDR3 is 12 residues long. The CDR3 region has the DNA TGTGCCAGCAGCTCCCCCGGGGATACGCAGTATTTT. Its protein product is CASSSPGDTQYF.